This TCR beta chain was captured by sequencing in a study of T cells in Graves' hyperthyroidism and ophthalmopathy. Regarding the study as a whole: Most thyroid-expanded clonotypes above 0.001 were also found in blood.

Using RNA transcripts as the source, TCR beta CDR3 regions were amplified. The HTBI primer set was used in a first-round RT-PCR of the TCR CDR3. TCRdb redid the calling of the multiplex PCR reads with MiXCR, one entry per CDR3 protein. The profile shows 300,000 to 450,000 distinct CDR3 sequences, over 11% of them singletons. V was pared by 5 bases and J by 0 bases, with 11 bases of the junction left unmatched. The CDR3 spans 17 residues. Patients aged 18 to 65 with hyperthyroidism were newly diagnosed, with duration under 2 months. Source material for PBMCs was 10 ml fresh peripheral blood. This clonotype was counted at least ten times. Its cognate antigen is unknown.

This clonotype originated in a woman aged 60-75 years with Graves' hyperthyroidism. Material for sequencing was blood. The chain joins TRBV12-3 or TRBV12-4 to TRBJ2-3; 7 positions agree with TRBD1. This chain's CDR3 is CASSRATGAASTDTQYF. The CDR3 bases are TGTGCCAGCAGTCGAGCAACAGGGGCGGCTAGCACAGATACGCAGTATTTT.